The 12 T cell receptor beta chains presented below share a single source sample, sequenced in a study of T cells after yellow fever vaccination. A single record per CDR3 protein comes from TCRdb applying MiXCR to the 5' RACE reads. The repertoire holds some 240,000 distinct CDR3 sequences, with approximately 5.2% as singletons. The specimen was CD4+ T cells sorted from PBMCs, collected on the day of the yellow fever booster vaccination. These receptors were taken from a man aged 18 to 35 who received the YFV17D yellow fever vaccine.

This clonotype was counted many times. The J gene is TRBJ2-3, the V gene TRBV3-1; TRBD2 agrees at 8 bases. There are 13 residues in the CDR3. Germline V lookup: CDR1 LGHDT, CDR2 YNNKEL (reference sequence). Trimming cost V 8 bases and J 6 bases; bases outside gene matches: 7. Here the CDR3 reads CASQPGGRDTQYF. CDR3 DNA: TGTGCCAGCCAACCGGGGGGGCGTGATACGCAGTATTTT.

CDR3 protein: CASSPHLWTGDTDTQYF. Here the CDR3 DNA reads TGCGCCAGCAGCCCACACCTCTGGACAGGGGACACAGATACGCAGTATTTT. The V call is TRBV4-1, the J call TRBJ2-3; 9 bases fit TRBD1. This CDR3 spans 17 amino acids. CDR1 is MGHRA and CDR2 is YSYEKL in the germline V gene. Trimming took 4 bases from V and 2 from J; bases not matched to a gene: 10.

This clonotype was observed many times. V usage is TRBV2 and J usage is TRBJ2-7; TRBD2 aligns across 7 bases. Unmatched junction bases numbered 6, after V lost 7 bases and J lost 6 bases. The CDR3 loop spans 12 amino acids. From germline, CDR1 is SNHLY and CDR2 FYNNEI. CDR3 region: CASTRTRSEQYF. DNA of the CDR3: TGTGCCAGCACTAGGACTAGAAGCGAGCAGTACTTC.

In this sample, this clonotype turned up a few times. The chain combines TRBV7-9 with TRBJ1-1; perhaps TRBD1 as D (6 bases). This CDR3 is 14 amino acids long. Trimming pared 4 bases from V and 6 bases from J, leaving 15 bases between. In germline, CDR1 is SEHNR, CDR2 FQNEAQ (reference sequence). The CDR3 DNA reads as TGTGCCAGCAGCTGGGGTTGGGGGCCCTCTGAAGCTTTCTTT. This encodes CASSWGWGPSEAFF.

This clonotype was picked up a small number of times. The chain uses TRBV10-3 and TRBJ2-5, with D perhaps TRBD1 (5 bases). Per germline, CDR1 ENHRY and CDR2 SYGVKD. CDR3 length: 13 amino acids. V dropped 7 bases and J dropped 2 bases, with 11 bases sitting between them. CDR3 sequence: CAINDRSQETQYF. The DNA of the CDR3 is TGTGCCATCAATGACAGAAGTCAAGAGACCCAGTACTTC.

This chain links TRBV12-3 or TRBV12-4 with TRBJ2-1; D is unresolved. CDR3 size: 13 residues. V gave up 0 bases and J gave up 9 bases, with 9 bases separating them. CDR3: CASSLASPPEQFF. CDR3 nucleotides: TGTGCCAGCAGTTTAGCGTCCCCCCCTGAGCAGTTCTTC.

Here the CDR3 DNA reads TGTGCCAGCAGTTGGTATGGGGCCAACTATGGCTACACCTTC. It codes for CASSWYGANYGYTF. This sequence joins TRBV6-5 and TRBJ1-2; a weak D match, TRBD1 (5 bases). CDR3 length equals 14 residues. Germline V gene sequence: CDR1 MNHEY, CDR2 SVGAGI. V lost 4 bases and J lost 2, with 11 bases in between.

This chain links TRBV5-5 with TRBJ1-6, with D possibly matching TRBD1 (5 bases). Germline V CDR1 and CDR2: SGHKS, YYEKEE (reference sequence). The CDR3 runs 15 residues. V lost 2 bases and J 8 bases, leaving 14 bases between the germline ends. The CDR3 loop reads CASSFGGDLYSPLHF. CDR3 nucleotide sequence: TGTGCCAGCAGCTTCGGGGGAGACCTATATTCACCCCTCCACTTT.

The chain employs TRBV3-1 and TRBJ2-5; D perhaps matches TRBD2 (5 bases). Trimming shortened V by 1 base and J by 5 bases, and 11 bases separated the two germline ends. The germline V gene has CDR1 LGHDT and CDR2 YNNKEL (reference sequence). The CDR3 has 14 residues. The CDR3 loop is CASSQVPSSETQYF. The CDR3 nucleotides are TGTGCCAGCAGCCAAGTCCCTAGCTCGGAGACCCAGTACTTC.

There are a few counts of this clonotype. The CDR3 sequence is CASSVAGTRVPDTQYF. DNA for the CDR3: TGTGCCAGCAGCGTCGCCGGGACTAGGGTACCAGATACGCAGTATTTT. The chain has TRBV9 and TRBJ2-3, with 8 bases fitting TRBD2. This CDR3 spans 16 amino acids. CDR1 and CDR2 (germline): SGDLS, YYNGEE. Trimming took 2 bases from V and 4 from J; bases not matched to a gene: 9.

This clonotype was observed a few times. The chain couples TRBV6-5 to TRBJ2-7; TRBD1 aligns across 7 bases. After removal of 5 bases from V and 5 bases from J, the junction contained 3 bases not matched to a gene. The germline V gene encodes CDR1 MNHEY and CDR2 SVGAGI. The CDR3 is made up of 12 amino acids. This CDR3 is CASSNTGDEQYF. The CDR3 coding sequence is TGTGCCAGCAGTAATACAGGGGACGAGCAGTACTTC.

The chain uses TRBV6-5 and TRBJ2-3, with unresolved D. This CDR3 region has 14 residues. From germline, CDR1 is MNHEY and CDR2 SVGAGI. V was cut by 1 base and J by 5 bases, with 10 bases left in between. CDR3: CASSYLGSQDTQYF. Written as DNA, the CDR3 is TGTGCCAGCAGTTACTTAGGTTCGCAAGATACGCAGTATTTT.